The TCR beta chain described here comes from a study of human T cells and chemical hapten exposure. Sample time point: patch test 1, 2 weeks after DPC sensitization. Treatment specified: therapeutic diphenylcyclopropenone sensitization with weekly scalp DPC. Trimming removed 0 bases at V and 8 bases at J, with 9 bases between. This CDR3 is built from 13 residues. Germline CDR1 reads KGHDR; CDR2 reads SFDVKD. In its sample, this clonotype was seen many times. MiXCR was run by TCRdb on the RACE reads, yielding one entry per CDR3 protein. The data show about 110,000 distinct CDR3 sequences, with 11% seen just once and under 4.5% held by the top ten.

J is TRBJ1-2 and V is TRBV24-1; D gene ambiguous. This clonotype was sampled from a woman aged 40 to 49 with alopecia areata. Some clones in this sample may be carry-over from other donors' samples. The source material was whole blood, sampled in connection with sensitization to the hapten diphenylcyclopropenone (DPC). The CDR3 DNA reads TGTGCCACCAGTGATTTGCAAATGAGCGGCTACACCTTC. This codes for CATSDLQMSGYTF.